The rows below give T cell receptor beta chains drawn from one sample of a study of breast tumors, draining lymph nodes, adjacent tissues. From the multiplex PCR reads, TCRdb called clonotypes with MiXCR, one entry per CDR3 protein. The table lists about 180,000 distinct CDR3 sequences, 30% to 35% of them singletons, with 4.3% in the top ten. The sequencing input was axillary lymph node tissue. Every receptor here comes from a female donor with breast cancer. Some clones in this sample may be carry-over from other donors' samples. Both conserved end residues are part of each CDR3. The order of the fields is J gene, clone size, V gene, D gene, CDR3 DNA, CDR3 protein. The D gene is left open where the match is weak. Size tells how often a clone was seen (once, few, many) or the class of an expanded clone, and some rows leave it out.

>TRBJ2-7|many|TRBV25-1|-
TGTGCCAGCAGTGGACCCCTCCGTACAGGGAACAACTTCTACGAGCAGTACTTC
CASSGPLRTGNNFYEQYF
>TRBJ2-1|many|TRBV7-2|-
TGTGCCAGCAGCTTGCAGCGGGCCTACAATGAGCAGTTCTTC
CASSLQRAYNEQFF
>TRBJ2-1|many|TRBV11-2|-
TGTGCCAGCAGCTTAGTTCGGGGGACCGCCTACAATGAGCAGTTCTTC
CASSLVRGTAYNEQFF
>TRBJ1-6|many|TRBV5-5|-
TGTGCCAGCAGCCGGGGGCAGCGGCCCCTCTATAATTCACCCCTCCACTTT
CASSRGQRPLYNSPLHF
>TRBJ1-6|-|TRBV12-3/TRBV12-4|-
TGTGCCAGCGGCGGGAGGCAGGGAATGAATTCACCCCTCCACTTT
CASGGRQGMNSPLHF
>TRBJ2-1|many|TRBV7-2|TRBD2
TGTGCCAGCAGCTTTGGGACTAGCGGGGGGTACGAGCAGTTCTTC
CASSFGTSGGYEQFF
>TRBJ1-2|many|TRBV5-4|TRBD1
TGTGCCAGCAGCTTTCGGGACAGGGACCTTCTAGGCTACACCTTC
CASSFRDRDLLGYTF
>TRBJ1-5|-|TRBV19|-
TGTGCCAGTAGTATTTTAGGTGGGGCAGGCGAGCATTTT
CASSILGGAGEHF
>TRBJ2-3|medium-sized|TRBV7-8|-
TGTGCCAGCAGCTCAGCACCCCGAAGAGGCGTACGGGCGGGAGATACGCAGTATTTT
CASSSAPRRGVRAGDTQYF
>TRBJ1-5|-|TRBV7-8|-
TGTGCCAGCAGCTTACGGCGCGGCGGGCAGCCCCAGCATTTT
CASSLRRGGQPQHF
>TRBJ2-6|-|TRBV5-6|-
TGTGCCAGCAGCTCTACAGGGACTCCCTCTGGGGCCAACGTCCTGACTTTC
CASSSTGTPSGANVLTF
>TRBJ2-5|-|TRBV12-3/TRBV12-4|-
TGTGCCAGCACCCTAAACGGGCAACAAGAGACCCAGTACTTC
CASTLNGQQETQYF
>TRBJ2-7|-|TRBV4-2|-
TGTGCCAGCAGCCAAGCCCGGGACACGAACTACGAGCAGTACTTC
CASSQARDTNYEQYF
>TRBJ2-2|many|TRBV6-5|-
TGTGCCAGCAGTTACCAGGGGTTCAACACCGGGGAGCTGTTTTTT
CASSYQGFNTGELFF
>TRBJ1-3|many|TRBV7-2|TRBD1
TGTGCCAGCAGCCCTGTAACAGGGGCCCTGGTCTCTGGAAACACCATATATTTT
CASSPVTGALVSGNTIYF